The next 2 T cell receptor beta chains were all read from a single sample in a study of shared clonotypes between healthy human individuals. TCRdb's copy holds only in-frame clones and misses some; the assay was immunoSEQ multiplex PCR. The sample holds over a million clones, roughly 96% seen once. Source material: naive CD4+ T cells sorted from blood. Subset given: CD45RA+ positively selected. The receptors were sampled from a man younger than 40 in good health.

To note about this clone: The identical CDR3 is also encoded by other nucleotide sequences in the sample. The CDR3 reads CAWAGGGGQPQHF. CDR3 nucleotides: TGTGCCTGGGCAGGGGGCGGGGGTCAGCCCCAGCATTTT. The chain combines TRBV30 with TRBJ1-5; 8 bases map to TRBD1. This CDR3 has 13 amino acids. V shed 5 bases, J shed 6 bases, and the junction held 6 bases outside the gene matches. Germline V CDR1 and CDR2: GTSNPN, SVGIG (reference sequence).

Here the CDR3 DNA reads TGTGCCAGCAGCAGGGGACTAGCGGGGAACCAAGAGACCCAGTACTTC. Translation: CASSRGLAGNQETQYF. This rearrangement joins TRBV5-4 to TRBJ2-5, with 13 nucleotides matching TRBD2. V lost 4 bases to trimming and J lost 0 bases; unmatched junction nucleotides: 3. The germline gives CDR1 SGHNT, CDR2 YYREEE (reference sequence). CDR3 size: 16 residues.